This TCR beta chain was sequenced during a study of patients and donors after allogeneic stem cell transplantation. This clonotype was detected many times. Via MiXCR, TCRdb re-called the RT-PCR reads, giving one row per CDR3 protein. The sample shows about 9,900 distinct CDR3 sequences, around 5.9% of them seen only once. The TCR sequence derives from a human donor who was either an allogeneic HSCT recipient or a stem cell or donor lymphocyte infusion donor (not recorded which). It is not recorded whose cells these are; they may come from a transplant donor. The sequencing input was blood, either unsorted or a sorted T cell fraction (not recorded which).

The CDR3 sequence is CASSPQGTGGETQYF. In DNA form, the CDR3 reads TGCGCCAGCAGCCCGCAAGGGACAGGAGGAGAGACCCAGTACTTC. This rearrangement joins TRBV5-1 to TRBJ2-5; 8 bases fit TRBD1. In germline, CDR1 is SGHRS, CDR2 YFSETQ. The J segment lost 4 bases and the V segment lost 4 bases, leaving 9 bases of the junction unmatched. The length of the CDR3 is 15 residues.